This T cell receptor (beta chain) was profiled in a study of T cell changes during pregnancy in multiple sclerosis. Using immunoSEQ multiplex PCR, the repertoire was profiled, and TCRdb retains in-frame clones only, with some absent. The table shows around 75,000 clones, with 89% occurring only once. Germline V lookup: CDR1 SGDLS, CDR2 YYNGEE. The CDR3 has 14 amino acids. With 4 bases removed from V and 5 bases from J, the gap between germline ends came to 15 bases. This sequence was found in a female donor in good health, enrolled as a control in a pregnancy study. Source: peripheral blood, taken in the first trimester of pregnancy. The J gene is TRBJ2-5, the V gene TRBV9; D perhaps matches TRBD2 (6 bases). The CDR3 region has the DNA TGTGCCAGCAGCCCAACGGGGGTGGGCGAGACCCAGTACTTC. It encodes CASSPTGVGETQYF.